The following is a TCR beta chain sequence with its context. This entry comes from a study of blood T cell repertoires in COVID-19. About the research overall: Sites across the United States, Italy and Spain contributed samples from acute and convalescent COVID-19. T cells, B-cell-depleted T cells, or PBMCs supplied cDNA or gDNA.

In the study's own analysis: How many nucleated cells were present was estimated from reference gene primer amplification. Only in-frame clones appear in the TCRdb table, and some are missing; sequencing was by immunoSEQ multiplex PCR. V and J calls and clone size follow that table, whereas D and trimming were derived from the DNA. The data show tens of thousands of clones, more than 75% seen once. This CDR3 has 17 residues. The V gene lost 0 bases and the J gene lost 0 bases, with 12 bases spanning the gap. The germline V gene encodes CDR1 SGHVS and CDR2 FNYEAQ. The chain has TRBV7-6 and TRBJ2-1; TRBD2 is a possible D gene (6 bases). Material for sequencing was peripheral blood. The source is a human donor in a cohort sampled during active COVID-19. CDR3 protein: CASSLARGSHSYNEQFF. The CDR3 bases are TGTGCCAGCAGCTTAGCTCGGGGGAGCCACTCCTACAATGAGCAGTTCTTC.